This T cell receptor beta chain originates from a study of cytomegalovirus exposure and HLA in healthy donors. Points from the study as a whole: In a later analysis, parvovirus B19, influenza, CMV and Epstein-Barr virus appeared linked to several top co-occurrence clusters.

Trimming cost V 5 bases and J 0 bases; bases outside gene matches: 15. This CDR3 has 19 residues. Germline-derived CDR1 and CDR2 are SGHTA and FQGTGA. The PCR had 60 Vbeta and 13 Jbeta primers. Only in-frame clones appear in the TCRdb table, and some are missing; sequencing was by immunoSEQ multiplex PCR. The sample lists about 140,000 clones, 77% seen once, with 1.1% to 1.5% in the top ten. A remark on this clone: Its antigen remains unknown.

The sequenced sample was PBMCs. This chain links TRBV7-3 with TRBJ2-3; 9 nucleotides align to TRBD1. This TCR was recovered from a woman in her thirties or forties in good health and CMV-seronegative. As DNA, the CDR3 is TGTGCCAGCAGCAACCGGGACAGGGTACCCAACTTTAGCACAGATACGCAGTATTTT. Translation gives CASSNRDRVPNFSTDTQYF. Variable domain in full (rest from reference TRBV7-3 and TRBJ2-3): GAGVSQTPSNKVTEKGKYVELRCDPISGHTALYWYRQSLGQGPEFLIYFQGTGAADDSGLPNDRFFAVRPEGSVSTLKIQRTERGDSAVYLCASSNRDRVPNFSTDTQYFGPGTRLTVL.